What follows are 18 T cell receptor beta chains derived from one specimen sequenced in a study of CD8 T cells in Susac syndrome. Random-hexamer reverse transcription was applied to roughly 0.5 to 1 ug RNA. TCRdb analysed the immunoSEQ multiplex PCR reads with MiXCR anew, one entry per CDR3 protein. The data show about 150,000 distinct CDR3 sequences, roughly nine tenths seen once. Sequencing input: CD4+ T cells from PBMCs. The receptors derive from a human donor in good health.

CDR3 residues: CASSLAVSEQFF. CDR3 DNA sequence: TGTGCCAGCAGTTTAGCAGTGAGTGAGCAGTTCTTC. V usage is TRBV28 and J usage is TRBJ2-1; D gene ambiguous. The germline gives CDR1 MDHEN, CDR2 SYDVKM. CDR3 size: 12 residues. V was clipped by 2 bases and J by 9 bases, with 8 bases between them.

The rearrangement uses TRBV2 and TRBJ1-2, with 9 nucleotides matching TRBD1. Germline assignment: CDR1 SNHLY and CDR2 FYNNEI. The trim removed 6 bases at V and 4 bases at J, leaving 6 bases unmatched. This CDR3 region has 14 residues. The CDR3 protein is CASSGQGQGYGYTF. CDR3 nucleotides: TGTGCCAGCAGCGGACAGGGGCAAGGCTATGGCTACACCTTC.

The chain combines TRBV28 with TRBJ2-7; D not resolved. V was clipped by 6 bases and J by 3 bases, with 9 bases between them. Germline-derived CDR1 and CDR2 are MDHEN and SYDVKM. CDR3 length: 12 amino acids. This CDR3 reads CASSRTLYEQYF. DNA for the CDR3: TGTGCCAGCAGCCGGACCCTCTACGAGCAGTACTTC.

This chain connects TRBV6-5 to TRBJ1-2; no definite D call. CDR1 and CDR2 from the germline V gene are MNHEY and SVGAGI. Trimming removed 5 bases from V and 2 bases from J, with 6 bases in between. CDR3 length: 12 amino acids. CDR3 coding DNA: TGTGCCAGCAGTACCCGGAACTATGGCTACACCTTC. As protein: CASSTRNYGYTF.

This sequence joins TRBV5-1 and TRBJ1-2; weak D call: TRBD1 (5 bases). The CDR3 sequence is 14 residues long. V was clipped by 2 bases and J by 5 bases, with 13 bases between them. Germline loops: CDR1 SGHRS, CDR2 YFSETQ. Here the CDR3 DNA reads TGCGCCAGCAGCTTCCCAGGGATAGGATATGGCTACACCTTC. This gives the protein CASSFPGIGYGYTF.

This clonotype occurred once. V usage is TRBV7-2 and J usage is TRBJ2-6; D possibly matches TRBD1 or TRBD2 (7 bases each). The V and J ends lost 8 bases and 2 bases respectively, with 13 bases between them. Germline CDR1 SGHTA, CDR2 FQGNSA. This CDR3 is 15 amino acids long. The CDR3 DNA reads as TGTGCCAGCCCCAGGGGGGGAACTGGGGCCAACGTCCTGACTTTC. Translated: CASPRGGTGANVLTF.

In DNA, the CDR3 is TGCGCCAGCAGCTTGGGCGGGGGGCCCACTCTCTACGAGCAGTACTTC. Its protein product is CASSLGGGPTLYEQYF. V and J are TRBV5-1 and TRBJ2-7; TRBD2 matches at 8 bases. This CDR3 is 16 amino acids long. Germline values: CDR1 SGHRS, CDR2 YFSETQ. The J segment lost 3 bases and the V segment lost 0 bases, leaving 8 bases of the junction unmatched.

The chain combines TRBV12-3 or TRBV12-4 with TRBJ1-3, with 9 bases lining up with TRBD1. The length of the CDR3 is 13 residues. The V and J ends lost 5 bases and 8 bases, in that order; junction bases with no gene match: 4. CDR3 amino acids: CASSKDRGDTIYF. The CDR3 nucleotides read TGTGCCAGCAGTAAAGACAGGGGGGACACCATATATTTT.

This chain joins TRBV28 and TRBJ1-2; D call uncertain. The germline V gene has CDR1 MDHEN and CDR2 SYDVKM. The CDR3 runs 11 residues. V lost 5 bases, J lost 8 bases, and 9 bases lay in between. CDR3 sequence reads: CASSPEGGYTF. Written as DNA, the CDR3 is TGTGCCAGCAGTCCAGAGGGCGGCTACACCTTC.

The chain recombines TRBV7-9 with TRBJ1-1; D ambiguous. Trimming pared 2 bases from V and 1 base from J, leaving 8 bases between. The length of the CDR3 is 14 residues. The germline gives CDR1 SEHNR, CDR2 FQNEAQ (reference sequence). The CDR3 sequence: CASSLIPENTEAFF. The CDR3 DNA is TGTGCCAGCAGCTTAATTCCTGAGAACACTGAAGCTTTCTTT. Supplemented by reference TRBV7-9 and TRBJ1-1, the full variable domain reads DTGVSQNPRHKITKRGQNVTFRCDPISEHNRLYWYRQTLGQGPEFLTYFQNEAQLEKSRLLSDRFSAERPKGSFSTLEIQRTEQGDSAMYLCASSLIPENTEAFFGQGTRLTVV.

This chain links TRBV20-1 with TRBJ1-4, with 9 bases fitting TRBD1. This CDR3 has 14 residues. J was trimmed by 7 bases and V by 4 bases; bases with no gene match: 7. CDR1 DFQATT and CDR2 SNEGSKA come from the germline V gene (reference sequence). The CDR3, as DNA: TGCAGTGCTACCCGGGACAGGGAGGCTGAAAAACTGTTTTTT. Translated, it gives CSATRDREAEKLFF.

The chain links TRBV19 to TRBJ2-3; tentatively, D is TRBD1 (6 bases). From germline, CDR1 is LNHDA and CDR2 SQIVND (reference sequence). CDR3 length equals 17 residues. With 3 bases removed from V and 5 bases from J, the gap between germline ends came to 21 bases. The CDR3 protein is CASSIEATGFAQDTQYF. CDR3 in DNA: TGTGCCAGTAGTATTGAGGCAACAGGGTTTGCACAAGATACGCAGTATTTT.

The genes are TRBV5-1 and TRBJ2-5, with D tentatively TRBD1 or TRBD2 (5 bases each). The V gene lost 4 bases and the J gene lost 3 bases, with 13 bases spanning the gap. CDR3 length: 14 residues. Germline V gives CDR1 SGHRS, CDR2 YFSETQ. This chain's CDR3 is CASSPPGREETQYF. CDR3 nucleotides: TGCGCCAGCAGCCCGCCGGGACGGGAAGAGACCCAGTACTTC.

The CDR3 nucleotides read TGCAGCGTTTTAGGAGGGGGACAGGGGGCGGAAGAGCAGTACTTC. Protein sequence: CSVLGGGQGAEEQYF. This chain connects TRBV29-1 to TRBJ2-7; 12 bases fit TRBD1. The CDR3 runs to 15 residues. The V segment lost 5 bases and the J segment 7 bases; nucleotides outside the gene matches: 12. Germline CDR1 and CDR2: SQVTM and ANQGSEA.

V usage is TRBV19 and J usage is TRBJ1-2; no reliable D call. The CDR3 is 13 amino acids. CDR1 and CDR2 (germline): LNHDA, SQIVND (reference sequence). V dropped 6 bases and J dropped 7 bases, with 15 bases sitting between them. CDR3 in DNA: TGTGCCAGTAGGGTTCCGGGGTCCAGTGGCTACACCTTC. Amino acids: CASRVPGSSGYTF.

The V and J genes are TRBV19 and TRBJ1-5; D possibly corresponds to TRBD1 (5 bases). The CDR3 has 15 amino acids. Trimming pared 9 bases from V and 6 bases from J, leaving 21 bases between. Germline CDR1 reads LNHDA; CDR2 reads SQIVND (reference sequence). In nucleotides, the CDR3 is TGTGCCAGCGGGTCACGGGGGTGGGCCTTTCAGCCCCAGCATTTT. Protein product: CASGSRGWAFQPQHF.

The chain couples TRBV12-3 or TRBV12-4 to TRBJ2-3; possibly TRBD1 for D (6 bases). Trimming shortened V by 3 bases and J by 9 bases, and 10 bases separated the two germline ends. CDR3 length equals 12 residues. The CDR3: CASSFRGKTQYF. CDR3 in DNA: TGTGCCAGCAGTTTCAGGGGAAAAACGCAGTATTTT.

This chain joins TRBV5-6 and TRBJ2-2; 7 nucleotides align to TRBD1. There are 16 residues in the CDR3. From germline, CDR1 is SGHDT and CDR2 YYEEEE. Germline trimming cut 3 bases from V and 3 bases from J; bases unmatched to any gene: 8. CDR3 loop: CASSSLTGSYTGELFF. CDR3 sequence (DNA): TGTGCCAGCAGCTCGTTGACAGGGTCCTACACCGGGGAGCTGTTTTTT.